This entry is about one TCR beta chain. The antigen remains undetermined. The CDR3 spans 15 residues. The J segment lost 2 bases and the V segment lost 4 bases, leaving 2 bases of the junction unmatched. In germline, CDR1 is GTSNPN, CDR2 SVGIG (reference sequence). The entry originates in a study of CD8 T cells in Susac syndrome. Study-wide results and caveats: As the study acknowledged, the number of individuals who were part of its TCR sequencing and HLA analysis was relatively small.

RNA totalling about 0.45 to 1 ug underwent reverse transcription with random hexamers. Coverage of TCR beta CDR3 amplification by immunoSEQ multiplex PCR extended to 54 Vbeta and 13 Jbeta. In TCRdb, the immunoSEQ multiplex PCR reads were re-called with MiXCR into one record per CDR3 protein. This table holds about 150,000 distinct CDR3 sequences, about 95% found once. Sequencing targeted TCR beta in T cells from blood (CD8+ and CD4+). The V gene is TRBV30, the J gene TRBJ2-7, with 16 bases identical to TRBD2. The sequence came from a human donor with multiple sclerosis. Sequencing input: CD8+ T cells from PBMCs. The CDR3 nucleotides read TGTGCCTGGACCGGGACTAGCGGGAGGGCCTACGAGCAGTACTTC. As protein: CAWTGTSGRAYEQYF.